This TCR beta chain was captured in a study of OX40 agonist ivuxolimab in advanced cancers. The V end lost 5 bases, the J end lost 0 bases, and 11 bases lay between the germline ends. Germline V lookup: CDR1 MNHEY, CDR2 SMNVEV (reference sequence). The CDR3 loop spans 14 amino acids. Data came from immunoSEQ multiplex PCR; TCRdb stores just in-frame clones and leaves some out. The sample carries about 49,000 clones, nearly 80% recorded once. The specimen was CD4+ or CD8+ T cells sorted from blood, collected in a trial of the OX40 agonist ivuxolimab. This chain joins TRBV27 and TRBJ2-7; tentative D call: TRBD2 (6 bases). The source is an adult with an advanced solid tumor such as melanoma, head and neck, liver or kidney cancer. Here the CDR3 DNA reads TGTGCCAGCAGTCCGACGACTAGCTCCTACGAGCAGTACTTC. This sequence encodes CASSPTTSSYEQYF.